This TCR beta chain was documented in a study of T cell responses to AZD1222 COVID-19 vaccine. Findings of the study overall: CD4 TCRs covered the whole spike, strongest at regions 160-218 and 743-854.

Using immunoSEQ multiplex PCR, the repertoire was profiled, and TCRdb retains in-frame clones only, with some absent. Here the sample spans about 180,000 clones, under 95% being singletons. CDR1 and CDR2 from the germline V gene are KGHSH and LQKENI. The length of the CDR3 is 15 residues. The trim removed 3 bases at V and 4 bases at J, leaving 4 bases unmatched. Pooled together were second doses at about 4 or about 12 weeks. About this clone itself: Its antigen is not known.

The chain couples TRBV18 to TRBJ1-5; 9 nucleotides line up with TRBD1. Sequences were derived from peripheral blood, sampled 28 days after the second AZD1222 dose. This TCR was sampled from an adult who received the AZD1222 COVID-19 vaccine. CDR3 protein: CASSPGQGKNQPQHF. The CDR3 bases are TGTGCCAGCTCACCGGGACAGGGCAAAAATCAGCCCCAGCATTTT.